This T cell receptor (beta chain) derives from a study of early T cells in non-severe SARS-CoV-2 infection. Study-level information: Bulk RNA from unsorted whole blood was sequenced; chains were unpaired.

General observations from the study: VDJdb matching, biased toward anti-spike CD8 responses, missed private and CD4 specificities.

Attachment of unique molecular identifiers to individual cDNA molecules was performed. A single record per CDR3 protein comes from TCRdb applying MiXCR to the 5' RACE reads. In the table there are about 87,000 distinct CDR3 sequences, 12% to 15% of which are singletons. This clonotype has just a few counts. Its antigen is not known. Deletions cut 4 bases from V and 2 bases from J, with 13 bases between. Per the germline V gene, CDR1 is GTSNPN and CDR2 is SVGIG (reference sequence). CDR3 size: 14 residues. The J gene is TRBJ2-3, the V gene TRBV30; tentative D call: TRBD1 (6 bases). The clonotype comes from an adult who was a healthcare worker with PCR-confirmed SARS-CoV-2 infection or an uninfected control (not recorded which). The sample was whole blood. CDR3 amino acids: CAWTLGALTDTQYF. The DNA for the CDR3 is TGTGCCTGGACCCTGGGGGCCCTCACAGATACGCAGTATTTT. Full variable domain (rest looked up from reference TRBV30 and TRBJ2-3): SQTIHQWPATLVQPVGSPLSLECTVEGTSNPNLYWYRQAAGRGLQLLFYSVGIGQISSEVPQNLSASRPQDRQFILSSKKLLLSDSGFYLCAWTLGALTDTQYFGPGTRLTVL.